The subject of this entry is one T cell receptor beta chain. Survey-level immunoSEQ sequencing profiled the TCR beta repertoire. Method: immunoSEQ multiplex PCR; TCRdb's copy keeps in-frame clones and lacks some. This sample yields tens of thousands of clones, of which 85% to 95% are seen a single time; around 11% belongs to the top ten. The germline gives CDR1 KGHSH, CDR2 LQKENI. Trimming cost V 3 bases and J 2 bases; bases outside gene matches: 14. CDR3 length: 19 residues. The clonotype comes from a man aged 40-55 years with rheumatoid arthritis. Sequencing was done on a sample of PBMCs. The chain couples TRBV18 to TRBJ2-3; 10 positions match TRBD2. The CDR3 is CASSPLGGSGGLYTDTQYF. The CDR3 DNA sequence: TGTGCCAGCTCACCCCTAGGAGGTAGCGGGGGGCTGTACACAGATACGCAGTATTTT.